This T cell receptor beta chain was identified in a study of identifying expanded T cells in peripheral blood. Sequencing used immunoSEQ multiplex PCR; TCRdb keeps in-frame clones, though not all of them. Of around 100,000 clones in the sample, over 80% are singletons; the top ten hold 5.5% to 6.5%. The germline gives CDR1 MNHNY, CDR2 SVGAGI (reference sequence). The CDR3 spans 15 residues. Deletions cut 0 bases from V and 4 bases from J, with 12 bases between. This clone has just one count. This TCR was sampled from a person aged 18 to 70 in good health. J is TRBJ1-2 and V is TRBV6-6; no firm D call. Sequencing was done on a sample of blood. The CDR3 DNA follows: TGTGCCAGCAGTTACTCCTTAGGACGGACCTATGGCTACACCTTC. This sequence encodes CASSYSLGRTYGYTF.